The 30 T cell receptor beta chains listed next were all sequenced from one sample in a study of regulatory dendritic cells for organ transplantation. Sorted subsets were CFSE-labeled and cultured approximately 5 days with allogeneic dendritic cells. Their cognate antigens are unknown. Sequencing used immunoSEQ multiplex PCR; TCRdb keeps in-frame clones, though not all of them. The data contain 15,000 to 20,000 clones, roughly four fifths of them singletons. What was sequenced was memory CD4+ T cells from blood cultured with regulatory dendritic cells. As for subset: CD45RO+ memory T cells. These receptors came from a human donor in good health.

The genes are TRBV11-2 and TRBJ2-2; D possibly matches TRBD1 or TRBD2 (5 bases each). Per the germline V gene, CDR1 is SGHAT and CDR2 is FQNNGV. The CDR3 has 13 amino acids. V was pared by 8 bases and J by 1 base, with 8 bases between. As DNA, the CDR3 is TGTGCCAGCGGGACGGTGAACACCGGGGAGCTGTTTTTT. It codes for CASGTVNTGELFF.

The J gene is TRBJ2-3, the V gene TRBV7-3; D gene ambiguous. The V end was cut by 3 bases, the J end by 5 bases, with 9 bases between. The CDR3 sequence is 13 residues long. Germline assignment: CDR1 SGHTA and CDR2 FQGTGA. The CDR3 region is CASSFMPEDTQYF. For the CDR3, the DNA is TGTGCCAGCAGCTTCATGCCTGAAGATACGCAGTATTTT. The full variable domain, in which reference TRBV7-3 and TRBJ2-3 provide the parts outside the CDR3, is GAGVSQTPSNKVTEKGKYVELRCDPISGHTALYWYRQSLGQGPEFLIYFQGTGAADDSGLPNDRFFAVRPEGSVSTLKIQRTERGDSAVYLCASSFMPEDTQYFGPGTRLTVL.

This clone was seen once. This CDR3 is also generated by other DNA sequences in the sample. CDR3 in DNA: TGTGCCAGCAGGCAGGATAGACAGCTTACCTACGAGCAGTACTTC. It encodes CASRQDRQLTYEQYF. The V call is TRBV6-6, the J call TRBJ2-7, with D tentatively TRBD1 (5 bases). CDR1 MNHNY and CDR2 SVGAGI come from the germline V gene (reference sequence). CDR3 size: 15 residues. V gave up 6 bases and J gave up 2 bases, with 17 bases separating them.

This clone was counted only a few times. V is TRBV6-6 and J is TRBJ2-7; TRBD1 matches at 8 bases. The CDR3 consists of 14 residues. The germline CDR1 and CDR2 sequences are MNHNY and SVGAGI (reference sequence). Unmatched junction bases numbered 4, after V lost 5 bases and J lost 1 base. The CDR3 DNA follows: TGTGCCAGCAGTCCACAGGGGGGTTCCTACGAGCAGTACTTC. Translation gives CASSPQGGSYEQYF.

The chain employs TRBV7-2 and TRBJ2-5; the match to TRBD1 covers 8 bases. This CDR3 has 13 residues. Trimming at V came to 5 bases and at J to 3 bases, leaving 2 bases not matched to a gene. CDR1 and CDR2 (germline): SGHTA, FQGNSA. CDR3 DNA sequence: TGTGCCAGCAGCCGGGACAGGAAAGAGACCCAGTACTTC. It codes for CASSRDRKETQYF.

This clone was counted between two and nine times. This rearrangement joins TRBV7-8 to TRBJ2-1, with no clear D. The CDR3 has 13 amino acids. The germline V gene encodes CDR1 SGHVS and CDR2 FQNEAQ. V was cut by 2 bases and J by 9 bases, with 11 bases left in between. The CDR3 DNA sequence: TGTGCCAGCAGCTTATTTGGTAGCAGTGAGCAGTTCTTC. This codes for CASSLFGSSEQFF. The full variable domain, with the rest looked up from reference TRBV7-8 and TRBJ2-1, is GAGVSQSPRYKVAKRGQDVALRCDPISGHVSLFWYQQALGQGPEFLTYFQNEAQLDKSGLPSDRFFAERPEGSVSTLKIQRTQQEDSAVYLCASSLFGSSEQFFGPGTRLTVL.

The V and J genes are TRBV14 and TRBJ1-1; tentative D call: TRBD1 (5 bases). Per germline, CDR1 SGHDN and CDR2 FVKESK. The length of the CDR3 is 15 residues. The ends were cut back, 0 bases at V and 2 bases at J, with 10 bases in the middle. The CDR3 coding sequence is TGTGCCAGCAGCCAAGATAGGGGCCTCAACACTGAAGCTTTCTTT. Translated, it gives CASSQDRGLNTEAFF.

J is TRBJ1-1 and V is TRBV28; D is ambiguous. The CDR3 consists of 14 residues. Germline V lookup: CDR1 MDHEN, CDR2 SYDVKM. The V end was cut by 7 bases, the J end by 6 bases, with 18 bases between. CDR3 DNA: TGTGCCAGCATCCGGTTGTCATCCCAGGCTGAAGCTTTCTTT. Encoded protein: CASIRLSSQAEAFF. The variable domain in full, with the rest retrieved from reference TRBV28 and TRBJ1-1, is DVKVTQSSRYLVKRTGEKVFLECVQDMDHENMFWYRQDPGLGLRLIYFSYDVKMKEKGDIPEGYSVSREKKERFSLILESASTNQTSMYLCASIRLSSQAEAFFGQGTRLTVV.

The rearrangement uses TRBV11-2 and TRBJ2-5; D uncertain. From germline, CDR1 is SGHAT and CDR2 FQNNGV. Between the trimmed V and J ends, which lost 4 bases and 4 bases, there was a span of 16 bases. This CDR3 comprises 15 residues. CDR3: CASSSKDPIRETQYF. Here the CDR3 DNA reads TGTGCCAGCAGCTCAAAAGACCCGATCAGAGAGACCCAGTACTTC.

The V gene is TRBV6-5, the J gene TRBJ1-2, with 10 bases matching TRBD1. The CDR3 is made up of 14 amino acids. Germline CDR1 is MNHEY and CDR2 is SVGAGI. V dropped 6 bases and J dropped 5; count of bases not matched to a gene: 6. The CDR3 spells CASRETGGVYGYTF. DNA of the CDR3: TGTGCCAGCAGGGAGACAGGGGGCGTTTATGGCTACACCTTC.

This chain links TRBV6-6 with TRBJ2-7; D unclear. The CDR3 totals 11 residues. V gave up 6 bases and J gave up 2 bases, with 5 bases separating them. Germline V gives CDR1 MNHNY, CDR2 SVGAGI (reference sequence). The CDR3 sequence: CASRIAYEQYF. CDR3 sequence (DNA): TGTGCCAGCAGAATCGCCTACGAGCAGTACTTC.

The CDR3 is CASSQAARGGYGYTF. The CDR3 DNA sequence: TGTGCCAGCAGCCAAGCTGCTAGGGGCGGCTATGGCTACACCTTC. The gene calls are TRBV14 and TRBJ1-2; D possibly corresponds to TRBD1 (5 bases). V shed 1 base and J shed 4 bases, with 13 bases lying between them. This CDR3 is built from 15 residues. Germline loops: CDR1 SGHDN, CDR2 FVKESK.

The chain links TRBV5-6 to TRBJ2-7; TRBD1 aligns across 10 bases. This CDR3 has 15 residues. From germline, CDR1 is SGHDT and CDR2 YYEEEE. The J segment lost 9 bases and the V segment lost 2 bases, leaving 11 bases of the junction unmatched. Here the CDR3 reads CASSFYGTGVIGQYF. In DNA, the CDR3 is TGTGCCAGCAGCTTTTATGGGACAGGGGTAATAGGGCAGTACTTC. The whole variable domain, remainder taken from reference TRBV5-6 and TRBJ2-7, is DAGVTQSPTHLIKTRGQQVTLRCSPKSGHDTVSWYQQALGQGPQFIFQYYEEEERQRGNFPDRFSGHQFPNYSSELNVNALLLGDSALYLCASSFYGTGVIGQYFGPGTRLTVT.

The V call is TRBV7-2, the J call TRBJ1-5, with D tentatively TRBD1 (5 bases). V was trimmed by 2 bases and J by 1 base, leaving 6 bases between them. Germline lookup yields CDR1 SGHTA and CDR2 FQGNSA. This CDR3 contains 14 residues. Here the CDR3 DNA reads TGTGCCAGCAGCTTACCAGGGAGCAATCAGCCCCAGCATTTT. It codes for CASSLPGSNQPQHF.

The chain couples TRBV4-3 to TRBJ2-7, with D unresolved. Germline V gene lookup returns CDR1 LGHNA and CDR2 YSLEER. Trimming stripped 4 bases from V and 4 bases from J, with 17 bases between. The CDR3 covers 15 residues. CDR3 region: CASSRGAEKGYEQYF. CDR3 nucleotides: TGCGCCAGCAGCCGCGGCGCGGAAAAAGGGTACGAGCAGTACTTC.

This chain uses TRBV7-2 with TRBJ1-6; D is undetermined. Deletions cut 1 base from V and 9 bases from J, with 16 bases between. The V gene's germline CDR1 is SGHTA and CDR2 FQGNSA. This CDR3 spans 16 amino acids. CDR3 nucleotides: TGTGCCAGCAGCTTAGGGCGGGCCGACTTGGGTTCACCCCTCCACTTT. Translated: CASSLGRADLGSPLHF.

As DNA, the CDR3 is TGTGCCAGCAGCTTAACCCCGGCGGCGAATCCGGCTTTCTTT. Translated: CASSLTPAANPAFF. V and J are TRBV7-2 and TRBJ1-1; the D is unclear. V lost 2 bases and J lost 11, with 18 bases in between. The CDR3 spans 14 residues. Germline values: CDR1 SGHTA, CDR2 FQGNSA.

V gene TRBV29-1 combines with J gene TRBJ2-2; tentatively, D is TRBD1 (5 bases). Germline CDR1 and CDR2: SQVTM and ANQGSEA. The CDR3 sequence is 13 residues long. The V and J ends lost 3 bases and 3 bases respectively, with 8 bases between them. CDR3 in amino acids: CSVDPGYTGELFF. In DNA form, the CDR3 reads TGCAGCGTTGATCCAGGGTACACCGGGGAGCTGTTTTTT.

V usage is TRBV11-2 and J usage is TRBJ2-7; TRBD2 agrees at 7 bases. V trimming: 5 bases; J trimming: 0 bases; junction bases outside the gene matches: 4. Germline V gene data show CDR1 as SGHAT and CDR2 as FQNNGV. The CDR3 totals 14 residues. CDR3 residues: CASSQTSDSYEQYF. The CDR3 region has the DNA TGTGCCAGCAGCCAAACTAGCGACTCCTACGAGCAGTACTTC.

The chain uses TRBV4-3 and TRBJ2-1; the match to TRBD2 covers 9 bases. There are 15 residues in the CDR3. V lost 4 bases and J lost 3; bases outside the gene matches: 4. Germline CDR1 LGHNA, CDR2 YSLEER. The CDR3 loop is CASSLRLADYNEQFF. In DNA, the CDR3 is TGCGCCAGCAGCCTTCGACTAGCGGACTACAATGAGCAGTTCTTC.

The chain joins TRBV6-1 to TRBJ2-5, with D perhaps matching TRBD1 (6 bases). CDR1 is MNHNS and CDR2 is SASEGT in the germline V gene. The length of the CDR3 is 13 residues. The V gene lost 9 bases and the J gene lost 0 bases, with 11 bases spanning the gap. The CDR3 region has the DNA TGTGCCAGTATGTACAGGGACCAAGAGACCCAGTACTTC. Amino acids: CASMYRDQETQYF.

The chain carries TRBV10-2 and TRBJ2-2; perhaps TRBD2 as D (5 bases). Per germline, CDR1 WSHSY and CDR2 SAAADI. The CDR3 sequence is 12 residues long. Between the trimmed V and J ends, which lost 8 bases and 6 bases, there was a span of 10 bases. This CDR3 reads CASGLPAGELFF. CDR3 coding DNA: TGCGCCAGCGGACTTCCGGCCGGGGAGCTGTTTTTT.

The rearrangement joins TRBV28 to TRBJ1-5; TRBD1 is a possible D gene (6 bases). Trimming took off 8 bases at V and 6 bases at J, with 14 bases between the two ends. Germline values: CDR1 MDHEN, CDR2 SYDVKM. The CDR3 spans 13 residues. The CDR3 DNA reads TGTGCCAGCCACCGGGGGGGGCTTCAGCCCCAGCATTTT. It is translated as CASHRGGLQPQHF. Full variable domain (remainder filled in from reference TRBV28 and TRBJ1-5): DVKVTQSSRYLVKRTGEKVFLECVQDMDHENMFWYRQDPGLGLRLIYFSYDVKMKEKGDIPEGYSVSREKKERFSLILESASTNQTSMYLCASHRGGLQPQHFGDGTRLSIL.

The chain couples TRBV28 to TRBJ1-1; D perhaps matches TRBD1 (6 bases). The germline V gene encodes CDR1 MDHEN and CDR2 SYDVKM. The length of the CDR3 is 11 residues. Trimming took off 2 bases at V and 8 bases at J, with 6 bases between the two ends. CDR3 region: CASSLDREAFF. In DNA form, the CDR3 reads TGTGCCAGCAGTTTAGACAGGGAAGCTTTCTTT.

The chain joins TRBV2 to TRBJ2-7; 7 nucleotides line up with TRBD1. Germline CDR1 is SNHLY and CDR2 is FYNNEI. The CDR3 runs 15 residues. J gave up 0 bases and V 6 bases, and 8 bases lay outside the gene matches. The CDR3, as DNA: TGTGCCAGCAGCCCGACAGGGTTCAGCTCCTACGAGCAGTACTTC. Its protein product is CASSPTGFSSYEQYF.

The rearrangement uses TRBV5-1 and TRBJ2-3; TRBD2 aligns across 7 bases. J was trimmed by 0 bases and V by 5 bases; bases with no gene match: 9. The CDR3 extends over 16 amino acids. The germline CDR1 and CDR2 sequences are SGHRS and YFSETQ. The CDR3 loop reads CASRESSGSSTDTQYF. DNA for the CDR3: TGCGCCAGCAGGGAGTCTAGCGGATCTAGCACAGATACGCAGTATTTT.

The chain uses TRBV7-9 and TRBJ2-2; D is uncertain. The germline gives CDR1 SEHNR, CDR2 FQNEAQ (reference sequence). V shed 1 base and J shed 6 bases, with 6 bases lying between them. The CDR3 runs 13 residues. CDR3 coding DNA: TGTGCCAGCAGCTTAGAGGCTTCCGGGGAGCTGTTTTTT. Protein: CASSLEASGELFF.

The chain uses TRBV7-3 and TRBJ2-7, with 7 bases lining up with TRBD1. Germline V gives CDR1 SGHTA, CDR2 FQGTGA. V was pared by 5 bases and J by 5 bases, with 6 bases of the junction left unmatched. The CDR3 has 13 residues. The CDR3, as DNA: TGTGCCAGCAGCCCCGGACAGGTCCACGAGCAGTACTTC. Its protein product is CASSPGQVHEQYF.

The V gene is TRBV7-2, the J gene TRBJ2-3; D might be TRBD1 (5 bases). This CDR3 has 19 amino acids. The germline V gene encodes CDR1 SGHTA and CDR2 FQGNSA. V lost 3 bases to trimming and J lost 2 bases, with 24 bases between them. The CDR3 sequence: CASSFSPGPRAGLTDTQYF. The CDR3 DNA reads TGTGCCAGCAGCTTTTCCCCGGGCCCCCGGGCAGGGCTCACAGATACGCAGTATTTT.

V is TRBV2 and J is TRBJ2-4; D may match TRBD1 or TRBD2 (5 bases each). The CDR3 length is 13 residues. The germline CDR1 and CDR2 sequences are SNHLY and FYNNEI. V was pared by 11 bases and J by 0 bases, with 11 bases between. The CDR3 region is CAGRQLAKNIQYF. The CDR3, as DNA: TGTGCCGGGAGACAGCTAGCCAAAAACATTCAGTACTTC.